Following are 25 T cell receptor beta chains from one sample sequenced in a study of Ad26.COV2.S vaccination and SARS-CoV-2 variants. Treatment given: some 20 received Ad26.COV2.S at low or high dose, single or two shots; about five received placebo; per-sample allocation not given. The study sampled participants on day 63 after the first vaccine or placebo injection. Produced via immunoSEQ multiplex PCR; TCRdb's table is partial and in-frame only. Here the sample spans fewer than 900,000 clones, 89% being singletons. The sequencing used peripheral blood, collected in a trial of Ad26.COV2.S vaccine versus placebo. These receptors all stem from a person aged 18 to 65 who received the Ad26.COV2.S COVID-19 vaccine or a placebo.

The V call is TRBV5-1, the J call TRBJ2-3; no definite D call. The germline gives CDR1 SGHRS, CDR2 YFSETQ. The V gene lost 3 bases and the J gene lost 4 bases, with 6 bases spanning the gap. This CDR3 region has 12 residues. Written as DNA, the CDR3 is TGCGCCAGCAGCTCCCCCCCAGATACGCAGTATTTT. Translating it yields CASSSPPDTQYF. Based on the CDR3 plus reference TRBV5-1 and TRBJ2-3, the full variable domain is KAGVTQTPRYLIKTRGQQVTLSCSPISGHRSVSWYQQTPGQGLQFLFEYFSETQRNKGNFPGRFSGRQFSNSRSEMNVSTLELGDSALYLCASSSPPDTQYFGPGTRLTVL.

This chain links TRBV11-2 with TRBJ2-1; 10 nucleotides match TRBD2. CDR3 length: 14 residues. Germline loops: CDR1 SGHAT, CDR2 FQNNGV. Losses at the gene ends were 6 bases for V and 6 bases for J; bases not matched to a gene: 5. For the CDR3, the DNA is TGTGCCAGCAGTCAAGCGGGGGGGCTCAATGAGCAGTTCTTC. Its translation: CASSQAGGLNEQFF.

The chain joins TRBV7-2 to TRBJ2-7; the D gene could be TRBD1 or TRBD2 (6 bases each). CDR1 SGHTA and CDR2 FQGNSA come from the germline V gene. The V and J ends lost 5 bases and 0 bases respectively, with 17 bases between them. The CDR3 has 16 residues. This CDR3 reads CASSPGGAGASYEQYF. The CDR3, as DNA: TGTGCCAGCAGCCCCGGCGGGGCAGGGGCCTCCTACGAGCAGTACTTC. The full variable domain, rest sourced from reference TRBV7-2 and TRBJ2-7, is GAGVSQSPSNKVTEKGKDVELRCDPISGHTALYWYRQSLGQGLEFLIYFQGNSAPDKSGLPSDRFSAERTGGSVSTLTIQRTQQEDSAVYLCASSPGGAGASYEQYFGPGTRLTVT.

This chain joins TRBV15 and TRBJ2-5; 14 nucleotides line up with TRBD2. Germline lookup yields CDR1 LNHNV and CDR2 YYDKDF (reference sequence). Germline trimming cut 7 bases from V and 4 bases from J; bases unmatched to any gene: 5. The CDR3 spans 15 residues. DNA of the CDR3: TGTGCCACCAACGGACTAGCGGGAGGAGGAGAGACCCAGTACTTC. Translation gives CATNGLAGGGETQYF.

This chain links TRBV2 with TRBJ1-1; D is unresolved. V lost 4 bases and J 3 bases, leaving 9 bases between the germline ends. The germline CDR1 and CDR2 sequences are SNHLY and FYNNEI. The CDR3 covers 13 residues. The CDR3 sequence is CASSVPGDTEAFF. Here the CDR3 DNA reads TGTGCCAGCAGTGTCCCGGGAGACACTGAAGCTTTCTTT.

The chain employs TRBV19 and TRBJ1-1, with D possibly being TRBD1 (5 bases). Germline-derived CDR1 and CDR2 are LNHDA and SQIVND (reference sequence). The CDR3 is 14 amino acids. The germline V and J ends were trimmed by 7 bases and 7 bases, with 19 bases remaining between them. In nucleotides, the CDR3 is TGTGCCAGTATCCCAAGGGGCAGGCTGGTTGAAGCTTTCTTT. It encodes CASIPRGRLVEAFF.

V is TRBV18 and J is TRBJ1-2; D perhaps matches TRBD1 (5 bases). The CDR3 runs to 13 residues. Germline CDR1 reads KGHSH; CDR2 reads LQKENI. The V end was cut by 5 bases, the J end by 0 bases, with 7 bases between. CDR3 DNA: TGTGCCAGCTCAGGCAGGGCTAACTATGGCTACACCTTC. Protein product: CASSGRANYGYTF.

This chain joins TRBV5-4 and TRBJ2-5; D is possibly TRBD2 (5 bases). The CDR3 spans 14 residues. CDR1 and CDR2 (germline): SGHNT, YYREEE (reference sequence). Deletions cut 3 bases from V and 5 bases from J, with 14 bases between. The DNA of the CDR3 is TGTGCCAGCAGCTCCAGCGGTCTGGGGGAGACCCAGTACTTC. The encoded protein is CASSSSGLGETQYF.

The J gene is TRBJ1-1, the V gene TRBV19, with 9 nucleotides matching TRBD1. V lost 6 bases to trimming and J lost 1 base; unmatched junction nucleotides: 3. CDR1 is LNHDA, CDR2 SQIVND, per germline (reference sequence). This CDR3 spans 14 amino acids. The DNA of the CDR3 is TGTGCCAGTAGCATACAGGGGGCGAACACTGAAGCTTTCTTT. Translated, it gives CASSIQGANTEAFF.

The rearrangement uses TRBV9 and TRBJ2-3, with 12 positions matching TRBD2. Trimming at V came to 3 bases and at J to 8 bases, leaving 7 bases not matched to a gene. Germline-derived CDR1 and CDR2 are SGDLS and YYNGEE. This CDR3 is 15 amino acids long. CDR3 nucleotide sequence: TGTGCCAGCAGCGCCCGACTAGCGGGAGCAGTTACGCAGTATTTT. This sequence encodes CASSARLAGAVTQYF.

This sequence joins TRBV6-1 and TRBJ2-5; 8 positions agree with TRBD1. The V gene end was trimmed by 1 base and the J gene end by 7 bases; junction bases not matched to a gene: 14. The CDR3 sequence is 17 residues long. CDR1 is MNHNS, CDR2 SASEGT, per germline. This CDR3 is CASSEVAAGGGRVTQYF. The CDR3, as DNA: TGTGCCAGCAGTGAAGTAGCGGCAGGGGGCGGTCGCGTGACCCAGTACTTC.

V gene TRBV20-1 combines with J gene TRBJ2-2; TRBD1 aligns across 7 bases. There are 15 residues in the CDR3. Germline-derived CDR1 and CDR2 are DFQATT and SNEGSKA (reference sequence). The ends lost 3 bases at V and 0 bases at J; junction bases unmatched: 4. The CDR3 DNA sequence: TGCAGTGCTAGTGAAACAGGGGCGAACACCGGGGAGCTGTTTTTT. It encodes CSASETGANTGELFF.

The chain has TRBV6-6 and TRBJ2-1, with a tentative D call TRBD2 (6 bases). CDR1 MNHNY and CDR2 SVGAGI come from the germline V gene (reference sequence). V dropped 0 bases and J dropped 2 bases, with 11 bases sitting between them. This CDR3 is 16 amino acids long. CDR3 in amino acids: CASSYSSRGTYNEQFF. CDR3 DNA sequence: TGTGCCAGCAGTTACTCATCCCGGGGGACCTACAATGAGCAGTTCTTC.

This clone has more than one count but fewer than ten. The V and J genes are TRBV6-2 or TRBV6-3 and TRBJ2-7; 11 bases map to TRBD1. The J segment lost 5 bases and the V segment lost 1 base, leaving 10 bases of the junction unmatched. From germline, CDR1 is MNHEY and CDR2 SVGEGT. The CDR3 spans 17 residues. The chain's CDR3 is CASSYLPGQGGTNEQYF. The CDR3 DNA follows: TGTGCCAGCAGTTACTTACCGGGACAGGGGGGAACTAACGAGCAGTACTTC.

The rearrangement joins TRBV4-2 to TRBJ1-6; TRBD1 is a possible D gene (5 bases). The germline V gene has CDR1 LGHNA and CDR2 YNFKEQ. Trimming took 0 bases from V and 8 from J, leaving 14 bases between them. This CDR3 spans 16 amino acids. CDR3 DNA sequence: TGTGCCAGCAGCCAAGATATGGCCAGGGAGGATTCACCCCTCCACTTT. This sequence encodes CASSQDMAREDSPLHF.

The chain recombines TRBV6-5 with TRBJ2-7; D is tentatively TRBD1 or TRBD2 (6 bases each). CDR3 size: 15 residues. V gave up 2 bases and J gave up 4 bases, with 15 bases separating them. Germline assignment: CDR1 MNHEY and CDR2 SVGAGI. The CDR3 DNA sequence: TGTGCCAGCAGTTACCGGGTACAGGGAGGTTACGAGCAGTACTTC. It codes for CASSYRVQGGYEQYF.

This sequence joins TRBV6-6 and TRBJ2-5; maybe TRBD1 (6 bases). V lost 2 bases to trimming and J lost 1 base, with 14 bases between them. This CDR3 is 16 amino acids long. Germline V gene data show CDR1 as MNHNY and CDR2 as SVGAGI (reference sequence). The CDR3 reads CASSYVTGLGQETQYF. The DNA for the CDR3 is TGTGCCAGCAGTTACGTTACAGGGTTGGGCCAAGAGACCCAGTACTTC.

This rearrangement joins TRBV10-1 to TRBJ1-1, with 8 nucleotides matching TRBD1. Germline CDR1 and CDR2: WNHNN and SYGVQD (reference sequence). The CDR3 contains 19 residues. The trim removed 6 bases at V and 1 base at J, leaving 19 bases unmatched. This CDR3 reads CASRPNSGQGGGKNTEAFF. CDR3 DNA sequence: TGCGCCAGCAGGCCGAACTCCGGACAGGGAGGGGGGAAGAACACTGAAGCTTTCTTT.

The chain carries TRBV6-5 and TRBJ2-1; TRBD1 aligns across 8 bases. With 0 bases clipped from V and 5 bases from J, the junction kept 6 bases outside the gene matches. CDR3 size: 16 residues. Germline V gene sequence: CDR1 MNHEY, CDR2 SVGAGI. The DNA for the CDR3 is TGTGCCAGCAGTTACTCTATCTGGACAGGGAACAATGAGCAGTTCTTC. This translates into CASSYSIWTGNNEQFF.

The V and J genes are TRBV30 and TRBJ1-6; D gene unclear. Trimming left V 1 base short and J 9 bases short, with 10 bases between. CDR3 size: 13 residues. Germline V gene sequence: CDR1 GTSNPN, CDR2 SVGIG (reference sequence). This CDR3 reads CAWSAQTFSPLHF. The CDR3 coding sequence is TGTGCCTGGAGTGCGCAGACTTTTTCACCCCTCCACTTT.

The V call is TRBV3-1 (or the pseudogene TRBV3-2), the J call TRBJ2-2, with D perhaps TRBD1 or TRBD2 (6 bases each). This CDR3 has 16 amino acids. CDR1 is LGHDT and CDR2 is YNNKEL in the germline V gene (reference sequence). The V end lost 4 bases, the J end lost 6 bases, and 18 bases lay between the germline ends. CDR3 nucleotides: TGTGCCAGCAGCCCCCCAGAGGGGGGAGACTCCGGGGAGCTGTTTTTT. Its protein is CASSPPEGGDSGELFF.

This clone was counted between two and nine times. Other DNA sequences in this sample translate to the same CDR3. CDR3 in amino acids: CSARGPYEQYF. CDR3 DNA sequence: TGCAGTGCTAGGGGGCCCTACGAGCAGTACTTC. The chain joins TRBV20-1 to TRBJ2-7; D is perhaps TRBD1 (5 bases). This CDR3 has 11 amino acids. V was cut by 3 bases and J by 2 bases, with 5 bases left in between. Germline V gene lookup returns CDR1 DFQATT and CDR2 SNEGSKA (reference sequence).

The chain employs TRBV30 and TRBJ2-7; D remains ambiguous. The CDR3 sequence is 12 residues long. Trimming cost V 2 bases and J 12 bases, with 17 bases left between them. From germline, CDR1 is GTSNPN and CDR2 SVGIG (reference sequence). The CDR3 bases are TGTGCCTGGAGTCCCGGGCCGGCCAGGTGGTACTTC. Translation gives CAWSPGPARWYF.

The chain uses TRBV24-1 and TRBJ2-1, with 11 nucleotides matching TRBD1. Germline CDR1 KGHDR, CDR2 SFDVKD. The CDR3 has 15 residues. Trimming took 3 bases from V and 8 from J; bases not matched to a gene: 5. The CDR3 DNA reads TGTGCCACCAGTGATGGGGACAGGGGGGACGATGAGCAGTTCTTC. It codes for CATSDGDRGDDEQFF.

This clone was recorded once. The chain couples TRBV11-2 to TRBJ1-4; D may be TRBD1 (6 bases). This CDR3 region has 15 residues. Germline assignment: CDR1 SGHAT and CDR2 FQNNGV. V shed 6 bases and J shed 4 bases, with 15 bases lying between them. The CDR3 sequence is CASRRTGTSNEKLFF. Here the CDR3 DNA reads TGTGCCAGCAGGCGCACCGGGACAAGTAATGAAAAACTGTTTTTT.